This TCR beta chain was sequenced during a study of blood T cell repertoires in COVID-19 (dated by TCRdb to 2019 to 2021). Study-level background: Collaborator samples came from the United States, Italy and Spain and covered acute and convalescent phases of COVID-19. The material from the prospective study consisted of cDNA or gDNA derived from T cells, B-cell-depleted T cells, or PBMCs. Deeply sampled blood TCRbeta repertoires from subjects exposed to, actively infected with, or recovered from COVID-19 were included in the dataset. The repertoires were made available in a free public database intended to serve as a resource for research on the immune response to SARS-CoV-2. Samples came from the ongoing ImmuneRACE study (first 160 participants) plus 1,254 subjects from 6 global collaborators. Nearly every sample came with metadata listing a de-identified subject ID, COVID-19 status, age in years and sex. Where available, HLA class I and class II types were obtained from metadata supplied by the sample provider rather than from assay-based typing.

What the research found in general, with its limitations: The amount of clinical and demographic metadata varied by source and participant and was provided uncurated.

The sample holds a few counts of this clone. Its antigen remains undetermined. One base away there is no much larger clone; base qualities are not given. CDR1 and CDR2, looked up from the germline V gene (reference sequence), are SEHNR and FQNEAQ. Relative to germline, V is missing 4 bases and J is missing 0 bases, with 5 bases of the junction outside any gene match. From cysteine to phenylalanine, the CDR3 is 16 amino acids long. The sequence is cut down to CDR3 DNA, 48 bases in frame from base 1. TCRbeta CDR3 regions were amplified from genomic DNA by means of the immunoSEQ Assay, a bias-controlled multiplex PCR. The authors' pipeline ran thus. Nucleated cell counts per sample were estimated from amplification of reference gene primers within the assay. Sequence reads were collapsed and filtered to measure the absolute abundance of every unique TCRbeta CDR3 rearrangement. For each sample, productive Simpson clonality was calculated as the square root of Simpson's diversity index across productive rearrangements. As stored in TCRdb, this immuneACCESS dataset retains in-frame rearrangements with V and J assigned. A fraction of the clones does not appear; measured against another copy, unresolved V genes explain less than half of the discrepancy, and the remainder lacks a known reason. V and J calls and clone size are given by that table; D and trimming were obtained from the DNA. The sample table shows 150,000 to 200,000 clones, and about 79% are seen once. Of the sample, approximately 27% falls within the top ten clones.

Each collaborating institution followed its own protocols to collect whole blood in K2EDTA tubes. For TCRbeta analysis, collaborator samples were shipped as frozen whole blood, as isolated PBMCs, or as DNA extracted from either sample type. The chain joins TRBV7-9 to TRBJ1-1; 10 middle bases align to TRBD1. The receptor was derived from a woman between 65 and 79 years old with acute or convalescent COVID-19. The material sequenced was peripheral blood. The CDR3 protein sequence reads: CASSSRTGGMNTEAFF. The DNA sequence is given as TGTGCCAGCAGCTCCAGGACAGGGGGTATGAACACTGAAGCTTTCTTT.